This TCR beta chain was captured in a study of tumor-infiltrating lymphocytes in oesophageal squamous cell carcinoma. This clonotype was seen ten or more times. From the PCR reads, TCRdb called clonotypes with MiXCR, one entry per CDR3 protein. This sample yields about 15,000 distinct CDR3 sequences, of which 50% are seen a single time; 16% belongs to the top ten. CDR1 is MNHNS, CDR2 SASEGT, per germline. The CDR3 is 14 residues long. V was clipped by 6 bases and J by 10 bases, with 18 bases between them. This sequence was found in a male donor with esophageal squamous cell carcinoma. Sequenced input: esophageal tumor tissue. The chain uses TRBV6-1 and TRBJ1-4; D gene ambiguous. CDR3 sequence reads: CASRSPAGWGKLFF. The CDR3 coding sequence is TGTGCCAGCAGGTCTCCCGCCGGTTGGGGAAAACTGTTTTTT.